This entry describes one T cell receptor beta chain. What this receptor recognizes is not known. The sample holds no much larger clone one base away, and base qualities are not on file. The data were obtained in a study of cytomegalovirus exposure and HLA in healthy donors (dated by TCRdb to 2015 to 2018). For context, the study as a whole: In an earlier analysis of several hundred of the donors, 276 Gb of sequence data and 117 million unique TCR beta sequences from about 190 million T cells were reported. Approximately 310 gigabases of sequencing data and 91 million or so unique TCR sequences made up an early release that covered under 750 HLA-typed donors. Of the 398 genotyped donors, about 84% fell in the genetic ancestry cluster associated with self-reported Caucasian donors. The study was designed to test whether signatures of past pathogen exposure could be identified by cataloging public T cell receptors. Using immunosequencing, the study profiled T cell repertoires from about 620 subjects and related those repertoires to cytomegalovirus serostatus. In addition to the first cohort of 500 to 850 subjects, a separate validation cohort of 130 or so different subjects was used. To predict cytomegalovirus infection status, the study combined high-throughput TCR immunosequencing, statistical association of individual TCRs with disease status, and machine learning. A later analysis re-analyzed previously published TCR beta repertoires from about 600 donors and added high-resolution HLA genotyping to study TCR occurrence patterns. In the later analysis, no new phenotypic data were used to find candidate immune exposures; instead, reliance was placed on TCR beta sequences and their occurrence across donors. An earlier analysis of about 620 of the donors applied high-throughput TCR beta sequencing to assess whether each TCR beta V gene segment acted as functional or pseudogenic. Donor age, sex, ethnicity and CMV serostatus were compiled alongside the repertoire data. Genome-wide SNP genotypes for about 60% of the roughly 700 donors were used in a later genetic analysis, which treated that subset as a discovery cohort. All discovery cohort repertoires had been generated using a single sequencing platform. HLA typing included class I and class II loci at four-digit resolution. Typing coverage varied by locus: roughly 629-630 donors for A, B, C, DRB1 and DQB1; approximately 560 for DQA1; approximately 570 for DPA1; roughly 450 for DPB1. A handful of DR-DQ haplotypes were handled as single units for association and clustering because linkage in the cohort was strong. Across about 370 genotyped donors of the cohort, an average of roughly 250,000 unique TCR beta nucleotide sequences per donor were sequenced, and 15% to 20% of those sequences were non-productive.

Libraries came from the immunoSEQ multiplex PCR assay. The multiplex PCR relied on a mix of 60 forward primers for TCR Vbeta segments and 13 reverse primers for TCR Jbeta segments. A multiplex PCR assay on genomic DNA amplified the CDR3 region of rearranged TCR beta genes. On the Illumina HiSeq System, the amplified TCR beta libraries were sequenced as 87-base-pair reads. As for the original processing: A later analysis counted around 72 million unique TCR beta chains across the roughly 700 repertoires, and some 11 million of these chains were shared by at least two donors. To remove PCR and sequencing errors, raw reads were error-corrected and collapsed into unique sequences using a nearest-neighbor algorithm that merged closely related sequences. V, D and J gene segments were assigned by aligning CDR3 sequences to IMGT reference sequences. Each retained sequence needed at least a six-nucleotide match to both a V gene segment and a J gene segment. A rearrangement counted as productive if the CDR3 had no stop codons and remained in frame with V and J, and every other rearrangement counted as non-productive. CDR3 was defined by IMGT convention, running from the second conserved V-encoded cysteine to the conserved J-encoded phenylalanine. In an earlier analysis of around 600 of the donors, sequences lacking an unambiguous match to a single V gene segment were excluded. An earlier analysis of some 610 of the donors called V segments functional above 56.7% productive rearrangements and segregating when the between-donor standard deviation exceeded 5%. To diagnose cytomegalovirus status from the catalog of TCR beta chain sequences, a statistical classification framework was built. V and J gene assignment, in a later analysis, came from comparing TCR nucleotide sequences with IMGT/GENE-DB human TR gene sequences. The TCRdist pipeline was used in a later analysis to assign CDR3 sequences and most-parsimonious VDJ recombination scenarios. In a later analysis, each TCR beta chain was defined by its CDR3 amino acid sequence together with its V-gene family, and reads lacking a unique V-gene family were excluded. A later analysis removed several hundred highly shared, low-generation-probability nucleotide sequences to deal with suspected cross-contamination and a sequencing artifact. In a later analysis, a clonal expansion index for each public chain was calculated from normalized within-repertoire ranks of inferred template counts. In a later analysis, generation probabilities were computed using a VDJ recombination model fitted to out-of-frame rearrangements, and the results were checked against IGoR. In a later analysis, TCR-TCR, TCR-HLA and TCR-CMV co-occurrence was scored with hypergeometric tests, and a repertoire-size bias correction was applied to TCR pairs. False discovery rates were estimated in a later analysis by permuting HLA or CMV assignments 20 times. In a later analysis, co-occurring TCRs were grouped using DBSCAN, with TCRdist sequence similarity added in when clustering inside HLA-allele-positive subsets. Repertoires with fewer than 30,000 or more than 120,000 public chains were left out of co-occurrence clustering, as were about 5 repertoires with anomalous nucleotide sharing. The immuneACCESS repertoire file appears here via TCRdb, limited to in-frame rearrangements. These files lack a portion of the clones; in checked studies, under half of the deficit traces to unresolved V genes, and the cause of the others is not known. Clonal size and the V and J genes are those of that table, whereas D and trimming came from the DNA. This sample gives 180,000 or so clones in total; about four fifths of them show up just once. The ten largest clones represent approximately 1.5% of the sample.

The study at large found these results: Correlated functional status among segregating V segments might be attributable to linkage disequilibrium, but an unknown experimental factor could not be ruled out. In a later analysis, several top co-occurrence clusters were reported to appear linked to parvovirus B19, influenza, CMV and Epstein-Barr virus. A cluster of highly shared sequence variants was judged likely to be a technical artifact of the sequencing pipeline. This cohort had only TCR beta chains sequenced, and the lack of alpha or paired-chain data limited which features could be detected. Immune exposure information for the cohort was limited to CMV serostatus. In an earlier analysis of some 550 of the donors, most TCR beta V segments were observed in productive rearrangements about 87% or about 30% of the time, broadly matching IMGT annotations. HLA typing was unavailable for some donors at each locus, so association tests used only the typed subset. Roughly uniform sequencing depth across donors was assumed in presence/absence analyses, although this assumption may not hold. In vitro tests confirmed that three of the cytomegalovirus-associated TCR beta chains recognize cytomegalovirus antigens. It was suggested by the authors that the approach could potentially be generalized to other disease states and immunological phenotypes. In a later analysis, HLA-associated TCR beta chains showed more clonal expansion and lower generation probabilities than non-associated chains that were equally common. About 17 rarely observed V segments, including chromosome 9 orphons, were excluded from the earlier analysis of several hundred of the donors because counts were too low. In a later analysis, TCR association rates were found to vary across HLA loci, with the most associated TCRs seen for DRB1 alleles and the fewest for HLA-C alleles. In the study, around 160 TCR beta chains were listed as associated with cytomegalovirus. At a false discovery rate of 0.05, a later analysis linked fewer than 20,000 TCR beta sequences to specific HLA alleles. A further reported finding was that TCR beta sequences accurately predicted the HLA-A and HLA-B alleles for most subjects in the first cohort. An association between a missense DCLRE1C variant and V-gene and J-gene trimming of TCR beta chains was found in a later genetic analysis and replicated in an independent cohort. Across donors, most TCR sequences were observed very rarely, whereas some public TCRs were present in many individuals. A later genetic analysis reported fewer N-insertions in productive TCRs among donors in an Asian-associated ancestry cluster than the roughly 620-donor mean. Some IMGT-functional V segments, including TRBV6-2 and TRBV6-3, could not be told apart with the 87-base-pair reads, so those segments were excluded. The classifier was reported to diagnose cytomegalovirus status with high specificity and sensitivity in both the original cohort and the validation cohort. In a later analysis, most CMV-associated TCR beta chains were found to appear HLA-restricted, with HLA associations seemingly driven largely by CMV exposure. When HLA alleles, especially DR and DQ, strongly co-occurred, attributing TCR associations to individual alleles was difficult.

The cohort was made up of about 670 healthy bone marrow donors. Cohort members were all nominally healthy when sampled, although unrecorded immune exposures were likely present. The donor tested CMV seronegative, placing the donor among the roughly 340 seronegative members of the cohort. Every donor gave a peripheral blood sample, and the peripheral blood mononuclear cells from that sample were used for TCR beta sequencing. The Qiagen DNeasy Blood Extraction Kit was used to extract genomic DNA from the blood cell samples. The CDR3 runs 11 amino acids, cysteine and phenylalanine included. Only CDR3 DNA is held: 33 bases, read in frame from base 1. From a lookup of the germline V gene, CDR1 and CDR2 are MNHEY and SVGAGI. V gives up 10 bases and J gives up 6 bases, and the segment between their germline ends measures 12 bases.

The sequence is built from TRBV6-5 and TRBJ1-1, with no reliable assignment of the D segment. Sequenced: PBMCs. This sequence was found in a male donor in good health and CMV-seronegative. The CDR3 region reads CATTRESEAFF. Read as DNA, the sequence is TGTGCCACCACCCGGGAGTCTGAAGCTTTCTTT.